A selection of T cell receptor beta chains follows, all from one sample in a study of T cell responses to AZD1222 COVID-19 vaccine. Method: immunoSEQ multiplex PCR; TCRdb's copy keeps in-frame clones and lacks some. Among around 150,000 clones, 92% were seen once, and the ten largest hold 2.5% to 3.5%. This material consisted of peripheral blood, taken 28 days after the second AZD1222 dose. The receptors shown here come from an adult who received the AZD1222 COVID-19 vaccine. CDR3s include the opening cysteine and the closing phenylalanine or tryptophan. A D gene is named only where the DNA matches it firmly. Clone size appears in some rows only: once, few, many, or a class for an expanded clone.

d_call,v_call,clone_size,j_call,cdr3_nt,cdr3_aa
TRBD2,TRBV11-1,-,TRBJ2-7,TGTGCCAGCAGCTTAGGGGGACTAGCGGGAGTAGACGAGCAGTACTTC,CASSLGGLAGVDEQYF
TRBD1,TRBV6-1,few,TRBJ1-2,TGTGCCAGCAGTGATACGGGACAGAACTATGGCTACACCTTC,CASSDTGQNYGYTF
-,TRBV3-1/TRBV3-2,-,TRBJ1-1,TGTGCCAGCAGCCAAGGTACAGGTAAAGCTTTCTTT,CASSQGTGKAFF
TRBD1,TRBV18,few,TRBJ2-2,TGTGCCAGCTCACCGCTGACAGGGAGAGGCACCGGGGAGCTGTTTTTT,CASSPLTGRGTGELFF
-,TRBV29-1,-,TRBJ2-3,TGCAGCGTCGGCCTTCCGTCAGGAGATACGCAGTATTTT,CSVGLPSGDTQYF
-,TRBV10-2,-,TRBJ1-5,TGCGCCAGCAGCGGCGGGAGCAATCAGCCCCAGCATTTT,CASSGGSNQPQHF
TRBD1,TRBV10-3,-,TRBJ2-7,TGTGCCATCAACGATGGACAGGGATTCTACGAGCAGTACTTC,CAINDGQGFYEQYF
TRBD2,TRBV6-2/TRBV6-3,-,TRBJ2-7,TGTGCCAGCAGTTACTCGTTGGCTAGCGGCCCAAAACTGCAGTACTTC,CASSYSLASGPKLQYF
TRBD1,TRBV19,-,TRBJ2-7,TGTGCCAGTAGTGCTGACAGGGGGGTCTACGAGCAGTACTTC,CASSADRGVYEQYF
-,TRBV5-1,-,TRBJ2-1,TGCGCCAGCAGCTTAGCGGGCCACTACAATGAGCAGTTCTTC,CASSLAGHYNEQFF
-,TRBV7-3,-,TRBJ2-2,TGTGCCAGCAGCTTAACTGGCGGGACCAACACCGGGGAGCTGTTTTTT,CASSLTGGTNTGELFF
-,TRBV18,once,TRBJ1-2,TGTGCCAGCTCACCGGACACTAACTATGGCTACACCTTC,CASSPDTNYGYTF
-,TRBV3-1/TRBV3-2,-,TRBJ1-6,TGTGCCAGCAGCCAAGATTCACCCCTCCACTTT,CASSQDSPLHF
-,TRBV14,-,TRBJ1-1,TGTGCCAGCAGCCACAGACGAGGCTGGGGTGCTTTCTTT,CASSHRRGWGAFF
-,TRBV5-1,once,TRBJ2-1,TGCGCCAGCAACCCCTCCACGGGAAGCTCCTACAATGAGCAGTTCTTC,CASNPSTGSSYNEQFF
-,TRBV12-3/TRBV12-4,-,TRBJ2-3,TGTGCCAGCAGTGGGGGCACAGATACGCAGTATTTT,CASSGGTDTQYF
TRBD2,TRBV5-1,-,TRBJ2-7,TGCGCCAGCAGCTTGGACGGGACTAGCACCTACGAGCAGTACTTC,CASSLDGTSTYEQYF
-,TRBV6-1,-,TRBJ1-1,TGTGCCAGCAGTGAAGCGCATTGGCAGACTGAAGCTTTCTTT,CASSEAHWQTEAFF
-,TRBV3-1/TRBV3-2,-,TRBJ1-2,TGTGCCAGCAGCCAAGGGTATGGCTACACCTTC,CASSQGYGYTF
-,TRBV29-1,-,TRBJ2-2,TGCAGCGTTGAGGTAGATACGAACACCGGGGAGCTGTTTTTT,CSVEVDTNTGELFF
-,TRBV30,-,TRBJ1-2,TGTGCCTGGAGTGTACAGCCGTACGATGGCTACACCTTC,CAWSVQPYDGYTF
-,TRBV4-1,-,TRBJ1-2,TGCGCCAGCAGCCATCCCCGACAGCCCTATGGCTACACCTTC,CASSHPRQPYGYTF
-,TRBV15,-,TRBJ2-3,TGTGCCACCAGCAGGGCAGGCGGGGGCAAGGGTACGCAGTATTTT,CATSRAGGGKGTQYF